This TCR beta chain appears in the sequencing data of a study of shared clonotypes between healthy human individuals. From germline, CDR1 is ENHRY and CDR2 SYGVKD. The CDR3 totals 15 residues. V gave up 3 bases and J gave up 2 bases, with 14 bases separating them. It was about 210 ng DNA, approximately 28,000 T cell genomes, that sorted-subset replicate PCRs used. Using immunoSEQ multiplex PCR, the repertoire was profiled, and TCRdb retains in-frame clones only, with some absent. The sample contains around 2.5 million clones, roughly 93% of which appear only once. The origin of this receptor is a young man in good health. Some clones in this sample may be carry-over from other donors' samples. Sequencing was done on a sample of naive CD4+ T cells from PBMCs. Documented subset: CD45RA+ positively selected. This rearrangement joins TRBV10-3 to TRBJ2-7; D unclear. The CDR3 spells CAISDYKVATYEQYF. The CDR3 DNA reads as TGTGCCATCAGTGATTACAAAGTAGCTACCTACGAGCAGTACTTC.